The entry below describes one T cell receptor beta chain. The antigen remains unidentified. These data originate in a study of cytomegalovirus exposure and HLA in healthy donors. Study-wide results and limits: There were reportedly fewer N-insertions in an Asian-associated ancestry cluster than the roughly 670-donor mean, in a later analysis. Analysis was carried out at a later point, and it linked a missense DCLRE1C variant to TCR beta V- and J-gene trimming. It was reported that the classifier diagnosed cytomegalovirus status with high specificity and sensitivity in both the original and validation cohorts.

PCR employed 60 Vbeta and 13 Jbeta primers. Libraries were prepared by immunoSEQ multiplex PCR; TCRdb keeps only in-frame clonotypes and omits some of them. In the table there are 100,000 to 150,000 clones, around four fifths of which are singletons. CDR3 length equals 14 residues. The germline V gene has CDR1 SGHAT and CDR2 FQNNGV. V was clipped by 3 bases and J by 3 bases, with 9 bases between them. The sequenced sample consisted of PBMCs. This sequence joins TRBV11-2 and TRBJ1-3, with D unclear. This TCR was sampled from a female donor in good health and CMV-seronegative. The CDR3 DNA follows: TGTGCCAGCAGCTTCCGGTCAAGTGGAAACACCATATATTTT. Amino acid sequence: CASSFRSSGNTIYF. Using reference TRBV11-2 and TRBJ1-3 for the parts outside the CDR3, the full variable domain is EAGVAQSPRYKIIEKRQSVAFWCNPISGHATLYWYQQILGQGPKLLIQFQNNGVVDDSQLPKDRFSAERLKGVDSTLKIQPAKLEDSAVYLCASSFRSSGNTIYFGEGSWLTVV.